This T cell receptor beta chain stems from a study of blood T cell repertoires in COVID-19. Repertoires were generated with immunoSEQ multiplex PCR, while TCRdb's copy carries only in-frame clones and drops some. The data contain about 120,000 clones, 75% to 90% of them singletons. The receptor was derived from a human donor with acute or convalescent COVID-19. The donor label of this sample is uncertain. The sequencing input was peripheral blood.

The CDR3 region is CASGLSQTGNTIYF. CDR3 nucleotide sequence: TGTGCCAGCGGGCTCAGCCAGACTGGAAACACCATATATTTT. The chain links TRBV6-5 to TRBJ1-3; D gene unclear. Trimming took 8 bases from V and 2 from J, leaving 13 bases between them. Germline assignment: CDR1 MNHEY and CDR2 SVGAGI. The CDR3 runs to 14 residues.